This T cell receptor beta chain emerged from a study of blood T cell repertoires in COVID-19. Whole-study context: Acute and convalescent COVID-19 specimens originated in the United States, Italy and Spain.

This CDR3 contains 15 residues. The V end lost 2 bases, the J end lost 0 bases, and 13 bases lay between the germline ends. Germline loops: CDR1 GTSNPN, CDR2 SVGIG (reference sequence). Study processing details: Counts of nucleated cells, estimated from reference gene primer amplification, were obtained. Assay used: immunoSEQ multiplex PCR; TCRdb lists only in-frame clones, some missing. The V and J calls and clone size are taken from that table; D and trimming were inferred from the DNA. The top ten hold about 18% of the sample, which has 100,000 to 150,000 clones, roughly 83% seen once. This TCR was sampled from a woman older than 75 with acute or convalescent COVID-19. The V and J genes are TRBV30 and TRBJ1-2; tentatively, D is TRBD1 (5 bases). Sequencing input: peripheral blood. CDR3 sequence reads: CAWSLPREANYGYTF. Here the CDR3 DNA reads TGTGCCTGGAGTCTCCCCAGGGAAGCTAACTATGGCTACACCTTC.